This entry lists 2 T cell receptor beta chains sequenced from one sample in a study of cytomegalovirus exposure and HLA in healthy donors. The table came from immunoSEQ multiplex PCR; TCRdb's copy has only in-frame clones and leaves some out. The sample carries 150,000 to 200,000 clones, about four fifths recorded once. The sequenced material came from PBMCs. The receptor set was obtained from a man aged 25-40 years in good health and CMV-seropositive.

The chain uses TRBV14 and TRBJ1-6; no definite D call. The CDR3 loop spans 14 amino acids. V lost 1 base to trimming and J lost 8 bases, with 9 bases between them. Looked up from germline, CDR1 is SGHDN and CDR2 is FVKESK. The CDR3 sequence: CASSQATLDSPLHF. DNA for the CDR3: TGTGCCAGCAGCCAAGCCACTTTAGATTCACCCCTCCACTTT.

V is TRBV11-1 and J is TRBJ1-4; 7 nucleotides align to TRBD1. Germline V gives CDR1 SGHAT, CDR2 FQDESV (reference sequence). The J segment lost 4 bases and the V segment lost 6 bases, leaving 8 bases of the junction unmatched. This CDR3 has 15 residues. CDR3 DNA sequence: TGTGCCAGCAGTGGCCGGACAGGCGGTAATGAAAAACTGTTTTTT. Its translation is CASSGRTGGNEKLFF. Filled out from reference TRBV11-1 and TRBJ1-4, the complete variable domain reads EAEVAQSPRYKITEKSQAVAFWCDPISGHATLYWYRQILGQGPELLVQFQDESVVDDSQLPKDRFSAERLKGVDSTLKIQPAELGDSAMYLCASSGRTGGNEKLFFGSGTQLSVL.